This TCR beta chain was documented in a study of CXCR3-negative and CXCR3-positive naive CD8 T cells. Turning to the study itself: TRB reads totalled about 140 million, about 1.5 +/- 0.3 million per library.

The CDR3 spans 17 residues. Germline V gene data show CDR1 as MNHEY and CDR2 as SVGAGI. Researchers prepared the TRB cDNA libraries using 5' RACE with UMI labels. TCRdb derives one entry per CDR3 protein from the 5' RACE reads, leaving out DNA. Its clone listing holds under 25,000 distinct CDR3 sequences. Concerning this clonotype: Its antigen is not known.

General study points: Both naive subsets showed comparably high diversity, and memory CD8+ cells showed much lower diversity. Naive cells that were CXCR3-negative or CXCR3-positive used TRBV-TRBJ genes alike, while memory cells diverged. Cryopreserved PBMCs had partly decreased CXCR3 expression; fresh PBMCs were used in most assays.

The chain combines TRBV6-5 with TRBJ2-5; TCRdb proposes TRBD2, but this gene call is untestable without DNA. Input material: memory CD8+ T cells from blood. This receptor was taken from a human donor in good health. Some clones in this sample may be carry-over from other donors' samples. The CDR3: CASSSGLAGGYQETQYF.